This TCR beta chain derives from a study of cytomegalovirus exposure and HLA in healthy donors. Trimming removed 5 bases from V and 0 bases from J, with 16 bases in between. CDR1 is LNHDA and CDR2 is SQIVND in the germline V gene (reference sequence). The CDR3 contains 16 residues. Primers included in the PCR were 60 Vbeta and 13 Jbeta primers. The table came from immunoSEQ multiplex PCR; TCRdb's copy has only in-frame clones and leaves some out. The table shows more than 95,000 clones, with almost 80% occurring only once. Study conclusions and caveats: Previous analysis showed most TCR beta V segments were productive about 90% or about 30% of the time. Among immune exposure information, only CMV serostatus was available.

Healthy individuals who donated bone marrow served as the donors. Regarding this clone: Its antigen is not known.

This receptor was obtained from a man aged 55 to 70 in good health and CMV-seropositive. The chain is built from TRBV19 and TRBJ1-2; D unclear. The source material was PBMCs. CDR3 loop: CASSSPRVRANYGYTF. Written as DNA, the CDR3 is TGTGCCAGTAGTTCCCCCCGGGTGCGAGCTAACTATGGCTACACCTTC.